At least ten counts were recorded for the clone carrying this T cell receptor beta chain. The antigen remains undetermined. During its preparation, the TCRbeta library received unique molecular identifiers. TCRdb ran MiXCR on the PCR reads and lists one entry per CDR3 protein. The table shows hundreds of thousands of distinct CDR3 sequences, with around 12% occurring only once. This entry comes from a study of T-cell reconstitution after alpha-beta-depleted transplantation in children. Germline CDR1 and CDR2: MGHRA and YSYEKL. Trimming removed 5 bases from V and 3 bases from J, with 26 bases in between. The CDR3 is 18 residues long. Whole-study findings and limits: From newly produced T cells came most of the T-cell counts and diversity one year after transplant.

Sequenced material: PBMCs, taken before TCRalphabeta/CD19-depleted stem cell transplant. The clonotype comes from a girl between 2 and 10 years old with congenital amegakaryocytic thrombocytopenia, due to receive a stem cell transplant. The chain employs TRBV4-1 and TRBJ2-7, with D maybe TRBD1 (5 bases). CDR3 region: CASSKHGAGNLPVYEQYF. For the CDR3, the DNA is TGCGCCAGCAGCAAACATGGGGCAGGAAATTTACCTGTCTACGAGCAGTACTTC.